These 16 T cell receptor beta chains were all obtained from the same sample, sequenced in a study of cytomegalovirus exposure and HLA in healthy donors. PCR employed 60 Vbeta and 13 Jbeta primers. The data were produced by immunoSEQ multiplex PCR, yet TCRdb's version contains in-frame clones alone and is incomplete. The sample lists under 200,000 clones, less than 90% occurring once. Sample: PBMCs. These receptors all come from a woman aged 25 to 45 in good health and CMV-seronegative.

The genes are TRBV9 and TRBJ2-1; 8 bases agree with TRBD1. Germline assignment: CDR1 SGDLS and CDR2 YYNGEE. With V trimmed by 2 bases and J by 8 bases, 9 bases remained unmatched. The CDR3 loop spans 15 amino acids. As DNA, the CDR3 is TGTGCCAGCAGCGTCGACCAGGGGGCTGGGGATGAGCAGTTCTTC. Its protein product is CASSVDQGAGDEQFF.

The chain joins TRBV28 to TRBJ2-5; TRBD2 is a possible D gene (6 bases). The CDR3 runs to 16 residues. CDR1 is MDHEN and CDR2 is SYDVKM in the germline V gene. The V and J ends lost 4 bases and 5 bases respectively, with 20 bases between them. Written as DNA, the CDR3 is TGTGCCAGCAGTTCGGGCGGCGGGATAGAGGTCGAGACCCAGTACTTC. It yields the protein CASSSGGGIEVETQYF.

V and J are TRBV19 and TRBJ1-5; D uncertain. The CDR3 loop spans 13 amino acids. The germline V gene encodes CDR1 LNHDA and CDR2 SQIVND (reference sequence). Trimming removed 1 base at V and 9 bases at J, with 10 bases between. The CDR3 DNA reads TGTGCCAGTAGTATAGGGCAGCGGGGGCCCCAGCATTTT. Protein sequence: CASSIGQRGPQHF. Combining the CDR3 with reference TRBV19 and TRBJ1-5 gives the whole variable domain DGGITQSPKYLFRKEGQNVTLSCEQNLNHDAMYWYRQDPGQGLRLIYYSQIVNDFQKGDIAEGYSVSREKKESFPLTVTSAQKNPTAFYLCASSIGQRGPQHFGDGTRLSIL.

This clone was detected only once. This chain uses TRBV27 with TRBJ2-5, with 9 bases lining up with TRBD1. The end of the DNA aligns better with TRBJ2-7, so the J call may be wrong. The germline gives CDR1 MNHEY, CDR2 SMNVEV (reference sequence). The CDR3 sequence is 14 residues long. CDR3 region: CASSPGTGIDEQYF. In DNA, the CDR3 is TGTGCCAGCAGTCCGGGGACAGGGATCGACGAGCAGTACTTC.

This rearrangement joins TRBV10-1 to TRBJ2-3; 8 bases match TRBD2. Germline V CDR1 and CDR2: WNHNN, SYGVQD (reference sequence). Trimming took 3 bases from V and 6 from J; bases not matched to a gene: 11. This CDR3 has 16 residues. The CDR3 nucleotides are TGCGCCAGCAGTGAAGGACTAGCCAGCAACTCCGATACGCAGTATTTT. It is translated as CASSEGLASNSDTQYF.

This chain connects TRBV7-8 to TRBJ2-3, with TRBD2 identical over 13 bases. The CDR3 sequence is 16 residues long. Germline V gene data show CDR1 as SGHVS and CDR2 as FQNEAQ. V lost 5 bases, J lost 1 base, and 3 bases stayed unmatched. CDR3 in amino acids: CASSTGLAGGTDTQYF. CDR3 bases: TGTGCCAGCAGCACCGGACTAGCGGGAGGCACAGATACGCAGTATTTT.

The J gene is TRBJ1-1, the V gene TRBV19, with D possibly matching TRBD1 (6 bases). Germline CDR1 and CDR2: LNHDA and SQIVND (reference sequence). The CDR3 sequence is 14 residues long. V was clipped by 1 base and J by 5 bases, with 11 bases between them. The CDR3 region is CASSIVQGRTEAFF. The CDR3 DNA sequence: TGTGCCAGTAGTATAGTACAGGGTAGAACTGAAGCTTTCTTT.

CDR3: CAISSQGRRGSYNEQFF. In nucleotides, the CDR3 is TGTGCCATCAGCTCACAGGGGAGAAGGGGCTCCTACAATGAGCAGTTCTTC. This chain uses TRBV10-3 with TRBJ2-1, with 7 bases fitting TRBD1. J was trimmed by 0 bases and V by 6 bases; bases with no gene match: 11. This CDR3 spans 17 amino acids. Germline V gives CDR1 ENHRY, CDR2 SYGVKD.

The chain recombines TRBV11-2 with TRBJ2-3; 15 bases fit TRBD2. This CDR3 is built from 16 residues. From germline, CDR1 is SGHAT and CDR2 FQNNGV. J lost 7 bases, V lost 5 bases, and 7 bases had no gene match. The CDR3 reads CASSPGLAGGTNTQYF. The CDR3 region has the DNA TGTGCCAGCAGCCCCGGACTAGCGGGAGGGACAAATACGCAGTATTTT.

This chain links TRBV19 with TRBJ1-5; 7 nucleotides agree with TRBD1. The V segment lost 8 bases and the J segment 7 bases; nucleotides outside the gene matches: 14. The CDR3 loop spans 15 amino acids. Germline V gene data show CDR1 as LNHDA and CDR2 as SQIVND (reference sequence). The CDR3, as DNA: TGTGCCAGTCAAAATAGCGGACAGGTGGGGCAGCCCCAGCATTTT. This codes for CASQNSGQVGQPQHF. The full variable domain, with the rest looked up from reference TRBV19 and TRBJ1-5, is DGGITQSPKYLFRKEGQNVTLSCEQNLNHDAMYWYRQDPGQGLRLIYYSQIVNDFQKGDIAEGYSVSREKKESFPLTVTSAQKNPTAFYLCASQNSGQVGQPQHFGDGTRLSIL.

The J gene is TRBJ2-1, the V gene TRBV29-1, with a possible D match to TRBD2 (5 bases). CDR1 is SQVTM and CDR2 is ANQGSEA in the germline V gene. There are 14 residues in the CDR3. Trimming removed 3 bases at V and 10 bases at J, with 19 bases between. The DNA for the CDR3 is TGCAGCGTTGAGTTAACGGGATCCGCGGAGGAGCAGTTCTTC. The encoded protein is CSVELTGSAEEQFF.

The genes are TRBV5-1 and TRBJ1-2; D is possibly TRBD1 (6 bases). Germline V lookup: CDR1 SGHRS, CDR2 YFSETQ. Between the trimmed V and J ends, which lost 1 base and 3 bases, there was a span of 7 bases. The CDR3 sequence is 13 residues long. CDR3 DNA sequence: TGCGCCAGCAGCTTGACAGGGTACTATGGCTACACCTTC. Amino acids: CASSLTGYYGYTF.

The count of this clone is one. The V call is TRBV7-9, the J call TRBJ2-7, with TRBD1 identical over 7 bases. Germline V gives CDR1 SEHNR, CDR2 FQNEAQ (reference sequence). Germline trimming cut 5 bases from V and 0 bases from J; bases unmatched to any gene: 16. The CDR3 runs to 18 residues. The CDR3 loop is CASSTLKGAQVFSYEQYF. The DNA of the CDR3 is TGTGCCAGCAGCACGTTGAAGGGGGCGCAGGTTTTCTCCTACGAGCAGTACTTC.

This rearrangement joins TRBV10-3 to TRBJ2-1; D unclear. Looked up from germline, CDR1 is ENHRY and CDR2 is SYGVKD. The CDR3 totals 15 residues. Trimming cost V 3 bases and J 0 bases, with 9 bases left between them. The CDR3 region has the DNA TGTGCCATCAGTGATCCGGCTAGCTCCTACAATGAGCAGTTCTTC. Protein sequence: CAISDPASSYNEQFF.

The chain is built from TRBV27 and TRBJ2-7; 9 bases agree with TRBD2. Trimming at V came to 3 bases and at J to 0 bases, leaving 15 bases not matched to a gene. Germline-derived CDR1 and CDR2 are MNHEY and SMNVEV (reference sequence). The CDR3 length is 19 residues. The CDR3 nucleotides are TGTGCCAGCAGTTTGTCACCCGCGTGGGCGGGAGGGAGCTCCTACGAGCAGTACTTC. It encodes CASSLSPAWAGGSSYEQYF.

V usage is TRBV2 and J usage is TRBJ2-3, with D possibly TRBD2 on 5 matching bases. The germline gives CDR1 SNHLY, CDR2 FYNNEI. The CDR3 is made up of 13 amino acids. The V end lost 7 bases, the J end lost 2 bases, and 10 bases lay between the germline ends. The CDR3 reads CASTSGLTDTQYF. In DNA, the CDR3 is TGTGCCAGCACCAGCGGACTCACAGATACGCAGTATTTT.